This T cell receptor beta chain was captured in a study of PD-1 blockade in classical Hodgkin lymphoma. Study outcomes and limitations: Unlike CD8+ TCR diversity, which did not rise significantly by C4D1, CD4+ TCR diversity did.

Time point of the sample: cycle 4 day 1 (C4D1), after five to seven weeks of nivolumab. Exposure to brentuximab vedotin varied, and each patient had relapsed following autologous stem cell transplantation. Negative selection with magnetic separation was used to purify CD4+ T cells from thawed PBMCs. Complete response, partial response or progressive disease made up the best responses. The ends lost 0 bases at V and 5 bases at J; junction bases unmatched: 3. The CDR3 is 14 residues long. CDR1 is SGHRS and CDR2 is YFSETQ in the germline V gene. Note on this clone: The antigen remains unidentified.

Assay used: immunoSEQ multiplex PCR; TCRdb lists only in-frame clones, some missing. The sample records 15,000 to 20,000 clones, 70% to 90% being singletons. The V call is TRBV5-1, the J call TRBJ1-1; TRBD1 agrees at 8 bases. This TCR was recovered from a human donor with classical Hodgkin lymphoma. The source material was CD4+ T cells from blood, sampled before the fourth cycle of nivolumab. The DNA of the CDR3 is TGCGCCAGCAGCTTGGGGACAGGGAAGACTGAAGCTTTCTTT. Its protein is CASSLGTGKTEAFF.